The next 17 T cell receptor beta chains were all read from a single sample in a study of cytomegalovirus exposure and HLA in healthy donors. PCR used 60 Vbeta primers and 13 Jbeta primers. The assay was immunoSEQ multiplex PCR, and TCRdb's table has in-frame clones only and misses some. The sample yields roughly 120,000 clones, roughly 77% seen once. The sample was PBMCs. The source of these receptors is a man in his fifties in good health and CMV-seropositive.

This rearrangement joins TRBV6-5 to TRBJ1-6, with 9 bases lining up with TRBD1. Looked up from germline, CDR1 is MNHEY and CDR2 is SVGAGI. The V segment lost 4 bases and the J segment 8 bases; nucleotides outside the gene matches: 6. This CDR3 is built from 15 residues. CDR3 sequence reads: CASSWDRAGDSPLHF. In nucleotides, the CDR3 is TGTGCCAGCAGTTGGGACAGGGCAGGTGATTCACCCCTCCACTTT.

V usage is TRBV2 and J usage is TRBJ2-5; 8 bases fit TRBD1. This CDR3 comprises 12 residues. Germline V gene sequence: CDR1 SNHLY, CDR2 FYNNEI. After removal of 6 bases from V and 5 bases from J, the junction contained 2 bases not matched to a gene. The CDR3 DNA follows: TGTGCCAGCAGGGGGGACAGGGAGACCCAGTACTTC. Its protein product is CASRGDRETQYF.

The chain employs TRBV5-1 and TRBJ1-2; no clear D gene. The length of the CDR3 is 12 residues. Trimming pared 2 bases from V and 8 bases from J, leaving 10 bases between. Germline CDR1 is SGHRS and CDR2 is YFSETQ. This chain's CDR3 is CASSLERVGYTF. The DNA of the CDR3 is TGCGCCAGCAGCTTAGAGAGGGTGGGCTACACCTTC.

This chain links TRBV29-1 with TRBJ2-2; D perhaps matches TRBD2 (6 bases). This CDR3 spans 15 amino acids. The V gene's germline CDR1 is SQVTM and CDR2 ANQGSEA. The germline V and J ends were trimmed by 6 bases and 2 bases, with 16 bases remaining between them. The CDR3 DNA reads TGCAGCGTCCGGGAGAGGAATACAAACACCGGGGAGCTGTTTTTT. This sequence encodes CSVRERNTNTGELFF.

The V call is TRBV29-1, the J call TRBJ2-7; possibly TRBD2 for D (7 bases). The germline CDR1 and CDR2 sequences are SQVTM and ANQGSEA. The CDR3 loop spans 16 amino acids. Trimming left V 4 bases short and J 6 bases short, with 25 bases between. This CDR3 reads CSVVWHRGADGGEQYF. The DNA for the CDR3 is TGCAGCGTTGTGTGGCACCGGGGGGCGGACGGCGGCGAGCAGTACTTC.

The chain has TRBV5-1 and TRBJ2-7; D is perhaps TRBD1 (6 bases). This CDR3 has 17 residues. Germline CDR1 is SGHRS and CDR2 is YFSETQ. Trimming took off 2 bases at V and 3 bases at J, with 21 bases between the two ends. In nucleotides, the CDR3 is TGCGCCAGCAGCTTAGCCCCACAGGGTTCGGGGAACTACGAGCAGTACTTC. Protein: CASSLAPQGSGNYEQYF.

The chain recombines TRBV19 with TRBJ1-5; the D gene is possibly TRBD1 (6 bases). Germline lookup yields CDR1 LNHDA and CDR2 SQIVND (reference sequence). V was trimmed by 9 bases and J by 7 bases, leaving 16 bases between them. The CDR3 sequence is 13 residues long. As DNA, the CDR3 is TGTGCCAGCGGGACACAGAGGGGCCAGCCCCAGCATTTT. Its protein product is CASGTQRGQPQHF.

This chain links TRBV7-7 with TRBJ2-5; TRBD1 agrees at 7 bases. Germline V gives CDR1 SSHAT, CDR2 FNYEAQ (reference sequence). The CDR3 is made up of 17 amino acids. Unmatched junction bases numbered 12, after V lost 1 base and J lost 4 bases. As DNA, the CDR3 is TGTGCCAGCAGCTTAGAAGGGACAGCGAGAGGCGGAGAGACCCAGTACTTC. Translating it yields CASSLEGTARGGETQYF.

CDR3 nucleotides: TGTGCCAGCAGCCAAGAAAGGAGGGGCTGGCGGCTGGTTGTCAATGAGCAGTTCTTC. It yields the protein CASSQERRGWRLVVNEQFF. The chain has TRBV4-2 and TRBJ2-1; TRBD2 is a possible D gene (6 bases). Germline V CDR1 and CDR2: LGHNA, YNFKEQ. V was clipped by 0 bases and J by 6 bases, with 24 bases between them. This CDR3 region has 19 residues.

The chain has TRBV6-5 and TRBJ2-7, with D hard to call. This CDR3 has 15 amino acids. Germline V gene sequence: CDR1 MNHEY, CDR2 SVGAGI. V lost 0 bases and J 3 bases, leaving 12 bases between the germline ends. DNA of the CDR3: TGTGCCAGCAGTTACTCTGACCATTCAGGCTACGAGCAGTACTTC. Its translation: CASSYSDHSGYEQYF.

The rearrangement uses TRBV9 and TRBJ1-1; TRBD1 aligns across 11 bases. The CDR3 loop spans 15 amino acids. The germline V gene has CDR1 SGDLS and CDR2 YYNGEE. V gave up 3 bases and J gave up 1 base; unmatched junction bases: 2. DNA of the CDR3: TGTGCCAGCAGCGGGGGGACAGGGGGGAACACTGAAGCTTTCTTT. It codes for CASSGGTGGNTEAFF. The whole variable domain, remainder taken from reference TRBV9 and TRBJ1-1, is DSGVTQTPKHLITATGQRVTLRCSPRSGDLSVYWYQQSLDQGLQFLIQYYNGEERAKGNILERFSAQQFPDLHSELNLSSLELGDSALYFCASSGGTGGNTEAFFGQGTRLTVV.

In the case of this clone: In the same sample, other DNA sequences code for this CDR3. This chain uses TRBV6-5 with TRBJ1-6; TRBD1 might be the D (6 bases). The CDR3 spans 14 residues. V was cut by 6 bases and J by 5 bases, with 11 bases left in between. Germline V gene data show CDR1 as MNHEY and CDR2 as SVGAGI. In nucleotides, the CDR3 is TGTGCCAGCAGACAGGGAACGGATAATTCACCCCTCCACTTT. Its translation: CASRQGTDNSPLHF.

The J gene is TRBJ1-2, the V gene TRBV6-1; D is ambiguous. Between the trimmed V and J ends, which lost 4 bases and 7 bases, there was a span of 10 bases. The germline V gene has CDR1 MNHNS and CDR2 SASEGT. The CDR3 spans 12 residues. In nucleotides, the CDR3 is TGTGCCAGCAGTGTTTTTCCGAGTGGCTACACCTTC. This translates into CASSVFPSGYTF.

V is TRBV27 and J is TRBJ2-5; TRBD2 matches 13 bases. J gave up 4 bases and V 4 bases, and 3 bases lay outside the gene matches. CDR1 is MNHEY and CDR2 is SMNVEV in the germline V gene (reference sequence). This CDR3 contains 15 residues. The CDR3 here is CASSWGLAGIETQYF. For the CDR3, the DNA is TGTGCCAGCAGTTGGGGACTAGCGGGAATAGAGACCCAGTACTTC.

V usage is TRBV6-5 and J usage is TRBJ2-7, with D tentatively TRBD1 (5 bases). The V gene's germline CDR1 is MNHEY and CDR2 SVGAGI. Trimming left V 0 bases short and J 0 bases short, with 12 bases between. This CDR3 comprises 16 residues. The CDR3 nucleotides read TGTGCCAGCAGTTACTCTCAGGGTTCTAGCTCCTACGAGCAGTACTTC. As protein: CASSYSQGSSSYEQYF.

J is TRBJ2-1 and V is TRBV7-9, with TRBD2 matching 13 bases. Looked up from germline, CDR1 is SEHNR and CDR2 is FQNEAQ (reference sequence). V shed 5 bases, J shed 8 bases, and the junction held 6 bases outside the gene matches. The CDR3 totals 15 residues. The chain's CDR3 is CASSLGTSGTHEQFF. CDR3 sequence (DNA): TGTGCCAGCAGCCTGGGGACTAGCGGGACCCATGAGCAGTTCTTC.

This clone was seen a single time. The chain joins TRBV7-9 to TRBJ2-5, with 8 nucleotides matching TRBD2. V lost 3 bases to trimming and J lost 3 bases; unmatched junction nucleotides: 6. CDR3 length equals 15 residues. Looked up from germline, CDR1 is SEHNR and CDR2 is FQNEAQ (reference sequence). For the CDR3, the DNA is TGTGCCAGCAGCTTCGCGGGGGGCCGGAAAGAGACCCAGTACTTC. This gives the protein CASSFAGGRKETQYF.